The rows below give T cell receptor beta chains drawn from one sample of a study of T cells in Graves' hyperthyroidism and ophthalmopathy. MiXCR, applied by TCRdb to the multiplex PCR reads, yields one record per CDR3 protein. Of some 600,000 distinct CDR3 sequences in the sample, more than 11% were seen once. Specimen: blood. These receptors all stem from a woman aged 25 to 39 with Graves' hyperthyroidism that later progressed to Graves' ophthalmopathy. The CDR3 runs from the conserved cysteine through the conserved F or W. D genes are given only for firm matches. Only part of the rows carry a size: once, few, many, or a class if the clone is expanded.

TRBV6-1	TRBJ2-1	many	TRBD2	TGTGCCAGCATCCCTTTTAGCGGGAACTCCTACAATGAGCAGTTCTTC	CASIPFSGNSYNEQFF
TRBV4-1	TRBJ2-2	-	TRBD2	TGCGCCAGCAGCCAACCGGGACTAGGAAACACCGGGGAGCTGTTTTTT	CASSQPGLGNTGELFF
TRBV15	TRBJ2-7	few	TRBD1	TGTGCCACCAGCAGAGTGGACAGGGACGACGAGCAGTACTTC	CATSRVDRDDEQYF
TRBV20-1	TRBJ2-1	-	-	TGCAGTGCTAGAGGAGTGGGTAAGAGCTCCTACAATGAGCAGTTCTTC	CSARGVGKSSYNEQFF
TRBV2	TRBJ1-1	once	-	TGTGCCAGCGGGGGGGGCCCCAACACTGAAGCTTTCTTT	CASGGGPNTEAFF
TRBV10-3	TRBJ2-5	few	TRBD2	TGTGCCATCAGTGAGTCGGCGGGGCTAGCGGGAGTGCCCGAGACCCAGTACTTC	CAISESAGLAGVPETQYF
TRBV5-1	TRBJ1-4	few	-	TGCGCCAGCAGCCTTGGGTACACCGGAGCGGCTAATGAAAAACTGTTTTTT	CASSLGYTGAANEKLFF
TRBV5-1	TRBJ2-3	few	-	TGCGCCAGCAGCTCCCGTTCCCGCACAGATACGCAGTATTTT	CASSSRSRTDTQYF
TRBV2	TRBJ1-6	many	-	TGTGCCAGCGATAACAGGGTAGTAAATTCACCCCTCCACTTT	CASDNRVVNSPLHF
TRBV11-3	TRBJ2-7	-	-	TGTGCCAGCAGCTTCCGAGGATCCGAGCAGTACTTC	CASSFRGSEQYF
TRBV13	TRBJ2-7	-	-	TGTGCCAGCAGCCCTAGGGGGGGGGTAACTTACGAGCAGTACTTC	CASSPRGGVTYEQYF
TRBV19	TRBJ2-7	few	-	TGTGCCAGTAGTATGGTCCCCGACGCAGGCGAGCAGTACTTC	CASSMVPDAGEQYF
TRBV20-1	TRBJ1-1	-	-	TGCAGTGCCCCATCTTCAAGACCCAACACTGAAGCTTTCTTT	CSAPSSRPNTEAFF
TRBV6-5	TRBJ1-5	-	-	TGTGCCAGCAGTTACTCGAACAGGGACAATCAGCCCCAGCATTTT	CASSYSNRDNQPQHF
TRBV12-3/TRBV12-4	TRBJ2-5	many	-	TGTGCCAGCAGTTCCGGACGAAAAGAGACCCAGTACTTC	CASSSGRKETQYF
TRBV2	TRBJ2-1	many	TRBD1	TGTGCCAGCAGTCCCTGGACAGGGGGTATAAACAATGAGCAGTTCTTC	CASSPWTGGINNEQFF
TRBV6-9	TRBJ2-2	-	TRBD2	TGTGCCAGCGTTACCGGGGGGGGAAAGGCGGCCGGGGAGCTGTTTTTT	CASVTGGGKAAGELFF
TRBV7-9	TRBJ2-7	-	-	TGTGCCAGCAGCTTCGGGAATTCCGGGAGCGAGGAGCAGTACTTC	CASSFGNSGSEEQYF
TRBV3-1	TRBJ1-5	many	-	TGTGCCAGCAGTCCCAGGGGTGGCAATCAGCCCCAGCATTTT	CASSPRGGNQPQHF
TRBV7-9	TRBJ2-7	many	-	TGTGCCAGCAGCTTTCTTGGAGTGTCCTACGAGCAGTACTTC	CASSFLGVSYEQYF
TRBV12-3/TRBV12-4	TRBJ1-3	many	-	TGTGCCAGCACTAAACTAGGGAGCCGGGACACTAAAGGTGGAAACACCATATATTTT	CASTKLGSRDTKGGNTIYF
TRBV28	TRBJ1-4	many	-	TGTGCCAGCAGTCTAGCAGGGTTTCGGACTAATGAAAAACTGTTTTTT	CASSLAGFRTNEKLFF
TRBV5-4	TRBJ1-4	-	-	TGTGCCAGCAGCTTGGATGGAGGGGAAAAACTGTTTTTT	CASSLDGGEKLFF
TRBV6-1	TRBJ2-7	-	-	TGTGCCAGTTGGGGCCCATCCTACGAGCAGTACTTC	CASWGPSYEQYF
TRBV19	TRBJ1-1	many	TRBD1	TGTGCCAGTAGTATCCTCGACAGGGACACTGAAGCTTTCTTT	CASSILDRDTEAFF
TRBV5-1	TRBJ1-5	-	-	TGCCCCAGCAGCCCACCCGACAGGCTGACTTATAGCAATCAGCCCCAGCATTTT	CPSSPPDRLTYSNQPQHF
TRBV14	TRBJ1-4	few	-	TGTGCCAGCAGCCAAGATCTTGGCTCCGGGCCCTACGGCGAAAAACTGTTTTTT	CASSQDLGSGPYGEKLFF
TRBV6-1	TRBJ1-4	few	-	TGTGCCAGCAGTGCGGCGGAAAATGAAAAACTGTTTTTT	CASSAAENEKLFF
TRBV20-1	TRBJ2-3	few	TRBD2	TGCAGTGCTCGGAAAACTTTAGCGGGAGCTACGCAGTATTTT	CSARKTLAGATQYF
TRBV29-1	TRBJ1-1	many	-	TGCAGCGCTCGGACAGACATGAACACTGAAGCTTTCTTT	CSARTDMNTEAFF
TRBV28	TRBJ1-3	few	TRBD1	TGTGCCAGCACCCCCGGCTCCCCAGGGGGCGGAGGAAACACCATATATTTT	CASTPGSPGGGGNTIYF
TRBV20-1	TRBJ1-2	-	-	TGCAGTGCCACGGACGCTTATGGCTACACCTTC	CSATDAYGYTF
TRBV6-5	TRBJ2-7	-	TRBD2	TGTGCCAGCAGTTTTACTAGCGGGAGTTCCGGCTACAATGAGCAGTACTTC	CASSFTSGSSGYNEQYF
TRBV11-2	TRBJ2-7	many	-	TGTGCCAGCAGCTTAGAAGGCGGACAGAACTACGAGCAGTACTTC	CASSLEGGQNYEQYF
TRBV27	TRBJ2-1	many	TRBD2	TGTGCCAGCAGTTTAGTTCCCGTTGTCGGGACTAGCTCCTACAATGAGCAGTTCTTC	CASSLVPVVGTSSYNEQFF
TRBV7-2	TRBJ1-5	many	-	TGTGCCAGCAGCCCCGACAGTAGCAATCAGCCCCAGCATTTT	CASSPDSSNQPQHF
TRBV6-1	TRBJ1-5	many	-	TGTGCCAGCAGTGAACATTACAATCAGCCCCAGCATTTT	CASSEHYNQPQHF
TRBV11-2	TRBJ2-7	many	-	TGTGCCAGCAGCTTCCACCGGGACGCTTCCTACGAGCAGTACTTC	CASSFHRDASYEQYF
TRBV19	TRBJ1-1	many	-	TGTGCCAGTAGTATAGGTCCGGGCACTGAAGCTTTCTTT	CASSIGPGTEAFF
TRBV6-2/TRBV6-3	TRBJ2-1	-	TRBD2	TGTGCCAGCAGTTACCCTCGCGGGAGGGCCAATGAGCAGTTCTTC	CASSYPRGRANEQFF
TRBV30	TRBJ1-1	once	-	TGTGCCAGCCGGCAGACGGGACAACCCACTGAAGCTTTCTTT	CASRQTGQPTEAFF
TRBV9	TRBJ2-3	-	TRBD2	TGTGCCAGCAGCGTTACTAGCGGGAGGGGGCCAGATACGCAGTATTTT	CASSVTSGRGPDTQYF
TRBV19	TRBJ1-2	-	TRBD1	TGTGCCAGTAGTATGGAAGAGGGGGCCGCCGGTGGCTACACCTTC	CASSMEEGAAGGYTF
TRBV7-3	TRBJ2-1	many	TRBD1	TGTGCCAGCAGCTTTGACAGGGCCGCCTACAATGAGCAGTTCTTC	CASSFDRAAYNEQFF
TRBV4-3	TRBJ2-1	few	-	TGCGCCAGCAGCCCTTCTGATTACAATGAGCAGTTCTTC	CASSPSDYNEQFF
TRBV2	TRBJ2-7	many	TRBD2	TGTGCCAGCAGCCCGCGAGAGGCTAGCGGAGCCTACGAGCAGTACTTC	CASSPREASGAYEQYF
TRBV10-3	TRBJ2-7	many	TRBD1	TGTGCCATCACTCCGGGACAGGGGCCCTACGAGCAGTACTTC	CAITPGQGPYEQYF
TRBV28	TRBJ2-4	few	TRBD2	TGTGCCAGCACAACGGGGGGGGAGGGGGAAAACATTCAGTACTTC	CASTTGGEGENIQYF
TRBV29-1	TRBJ2-5	many	-	TGCAGCGTCCTGGGTCCGGGTGAGGAGACCCAGTACTTC	CSVLGPGEETQYF
TRBV6-1	TRBJ1-2	many	-	TGTGCCAGCAGTGAAACAGGGACCTATGGCTACACCTTC	CASSETGTYGYTF
TRBV10-3	TRBJ2-1	many	-	TGTGCCATCAGGGGGGAGGATGAGCAGTTCTTC	CAIRGEDEQFF
TRBV27	TRBJ1-1	many	-	TGTGCCAGCAGTTTATCACCGGGGGCTGAAGCTTTCTTT	CASSLSPGAEAFF
TRBV28	TRBJ2-1	many	-	TGTGCCAGCTTTAGCGTCAGTGAGCAGTTCTTC	CASFSVSEQFF
TRBV27	TRBJ1-3	many	TRBD1	TGTGCCAGCAGTATACAGGGGGCTGGAAACACCATATATTTT	CASSIQGAGNTIYF
TRBV7-2	TRBJ2-4	many	TRBD2	TGTGCCAGCAGCTCTAGCGGACTAGCCAAAAACATTCAGTACTTC	CASSSSGLAKNIQYF
TRBV6-1	TRBJ2-3	-	-	TGTGCCAGCAGTACCGAGTTCCGAGATACGCAGTATTTT	CASSTEFRDTQYF
TRBV6-1	TRBJ1-2	many	-	TGTGCCAGCAGTCCCACCCAGGGTCTCTCCACCTTC	CASSPTQGLSTF
TRBV19	TRBJ1-6	many	TRBD1	TGTGCCAGTAGCCTGGACAGGGAGCGGATCTATAATTCACCCCTCCACTTT	CASSLDRERIYNSPLHF
TRBV10-3	TRBJ2-7	many	-	TGTGCCATCAGGGGGGTCGGCAGCTCCTACGAGCAGTACTTC	CAIRGVGSSYEQYF
TRBV4-2	TRBJ2-7	-	-	TGTGCCAGCAGCCAAGATAATTATGACGAGCAGTACTTC	CASSQDNYDEQYF